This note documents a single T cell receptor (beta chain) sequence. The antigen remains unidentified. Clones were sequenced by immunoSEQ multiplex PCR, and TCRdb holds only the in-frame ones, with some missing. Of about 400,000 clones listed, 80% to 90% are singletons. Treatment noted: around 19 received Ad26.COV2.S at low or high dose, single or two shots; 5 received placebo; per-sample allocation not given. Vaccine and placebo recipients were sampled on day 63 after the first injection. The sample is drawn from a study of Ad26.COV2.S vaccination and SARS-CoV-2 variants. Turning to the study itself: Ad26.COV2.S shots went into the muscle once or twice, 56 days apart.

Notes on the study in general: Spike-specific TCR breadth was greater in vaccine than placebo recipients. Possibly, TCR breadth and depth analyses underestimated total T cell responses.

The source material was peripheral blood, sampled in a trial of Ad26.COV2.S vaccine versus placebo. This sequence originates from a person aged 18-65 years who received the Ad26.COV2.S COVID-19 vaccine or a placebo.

Here the CDR3 reads CASSRDRNQPQHF. CDR3 coding DNA: TGTGCCAGCTCACGGGATAGAAATCAGCCCCAGCATTTT. V is TRBV18 and J is TRBJ1-5, with D hard to call. The V gene lost 4 bases and the J gene lost 4 bases, with 8 bases spanning the gap. Germline lookup yields CDR1 KGHSH and CDR2 LQKENI. The CDR3 extends over 13 amino acids.